These 17 T cell receptor beta chains came from one sample sequenced in a study of blood T cell repertoires in COVID-19. Sequenced by immunoSEQ multiplex PCR; TCRdb stores in-frame clones only, minus some. This table has 90,000 to 120,000 clones, roughly 89% appearing once. The sequenced sample consisted of peripheral blood. These receptor sequences come from a human donor in a cohort sampled during active COVID-19.

J is TRBJ2-7 and V is TRBV5-1, with a tentative D call TRBD1 (6 bases). This CDR3 contains 15 residues. Trimming stripped 0 bases from V and 2 bases from J, with 12 bases between. The germline V gene has CDR1 SGHRS and CDR2 YFSETQ. The CDR3 coding sequence is TGCGCCAGCAGCTTGGGGTCAGGGGACGCCTACGAGCAGTACTTC. Encoded protein: CASSLGSGDAYEQYF.

The rearrangement links TRBV11-2 to TRBJ2-7; possibly TRBD1 for D (5 bases). CDR1 is SGHAT, CDR2 FQNNGV, per germline. CDR3 length: 15 amino acids. Trimming removed 7 bases from V and 3 bases from J, with 19 bases in between. The CDR3 bases are TGTGCCAGCACTCCCCCCGACAGAAGAGGCTACGAGCAGTACTTC. Its protein product is CASTPPDRRGYEQYF.

The chain recombines TRBV13 with TRBJ1-6, with unresolved D. There are 15 residues in the CDR3. V was pared by 0 bases and J by 5 bases, with 8 bases between. From germline, CDR1 is PRHDT and CDR2 FYEKMQ (reference sequence). In DNA, the CDR3 is TGTGCCAGCAGCTTAGGGGGCAGAAATAATTCACCCCTCCACTTT. It translates to CASSLGGRNNSPLHF.

The chain recombines TRBV5-1 with TRBJ1-6; TRBD1 is a possible D gene (5 bases). Germline V gives CDR1 SGHRS, CDR2 YFSETQ. The V end lost 2 bases, the J end lost 7 bases, and 13 bases lay between the germline ends. The CDR3 is made up of 15 amino acids. CDR3 loop: CASSLKGTRNSPLHF. CDR3 in DNA: TGCGCCAGCAGCTTAAAGGGGACTCGGAATTCACCCCTCCACTTT.

The chain uses TRBV7-2 and TRBJ2-3; 7 bases map to TRBD2. Germline lookup yields CDR1 SGHTA and CDR2 FQGNSA. The V segment lost 3 bases and the J segment 0 bases; nucleotides outside the gene matches: 6. The CDR3 runs to 16 residues. In DNA form, the CDR3 reads TGTGCCAGCAGCTTCCCAGAGCGGGGAAGCACAGATACGCAGTATTTT. It is translated as CASSFPERGSTDTQYF.

This sequence joins TRBV7-8 and TRBJ1-4, with a weak D call TRBD1 (5 bases). Germline lookup yields CDR1 SGHVS and CDR2 FQNEAQ. V was pared by 3 bases and J by 0 bases, with 8 bases between. The CDR3 covers 15 residues. The DNA of the CDR3 is TGTGCCAGCAGCTTGATGGACACAACTAATGAAAAACTGTTTTTT. Residues: CASSLMDTTNEKLFF. The full variable domain, with the rest looked up from reference TRBV7-8 and TRBJ1-4, is GAGVSQSPRYKVAKRGQDVALRCDPISGHVSLFWYQQALGQGPEFLTYFQNEAQLDKSGLPSDRFFAERPEGSVSTLKIQRTQQEDSAVYLCASSLMDTTNEKLFFGSGTQLSVL.

The CDR3 protein is CASSTDRASTEAFF. CDR3 nucleotide sequence: TGTGCCAGTAGTACCGACAGGGCTAGCACTGAAGCTTTCTTT. V is TRBV19 and J is TRBJ1-1; 7 bases align to TRBD1. From germline, CDR1 is LNHDA and CDR2 SQIVND (reference sequence). The trim removed 4 bases at V and 4 bases at J, leaving 6 bases unmatched. The CDR3 has 14 amino acids. The whole variable domain, filled in from reference TRBV19 and TRBJ1-1, reads DGGITQSPKYLFRKEGQNVTLSCEQNLNHDAMYWYRQDPGQGLRLIYYSQIVNDFQKGDIAEGYSVSREKKESFPLTVTSAQKNPTAFYLCASSTDRASTEAFFGQGTRLTVV.

The chain links TRBV11-2 to TRBJ2-4; weak D call: TRBD2 (6 bases). The CDR3 has 14 residues. V lost 2 bases and J lost 9, with 14 bases in between. Germline V CDR1 and CDR2: SGHAT, FQNNGV. In DNA form, the CDR3 reads TGTGCCAGCAGCTTAACGGGAGCTTGGGGCATTCAGTACTTC. It codes for CASSLTGAWGIQYF.

This chain joins TRBV5-1 and TRBJ2-7; TRBD1 is a possible D gene (6 bases). The V end was cut by 5 bases, the J end by 2 bases, with 11 bases between. There are 13 residues in the CDR3. Germline V gene sequence: CDR1 SGHRS, CDR2 YFSETQ. In DNA, the CDR3 is TGCGCCAGCAGGGACAGCCCTCCCTACGAGCAGTACTTC. Encoded protein: CASRDSPPYEQYF.

The chain couples TRBV18 to TRBJ1-1; weak D call: TRBD1 (5 bases). Germline V lookup: CDR1 KGHSH, CDR2 LQKENI. There are 14 residues in the CDR3. Between the trimmed V and J ends, which lost 0 bases and 5 bases, there was a span of 10 bases. CDR3 region: CASSPPGEDTEAFF. CDR3 DNA sequence: TGTGCCAGCTCACCACCAGGGGAGGATACTGAAGCTTTCTTT.

V and J are TRBV15 and TRBJ1-1, with 9 nucleotides matching TRBD1. The CDR3 is 14 amino acids. V trimming: 2 bases; J trimming: 6 bases; junction bases outside the gene matches: 4. Germline V gene sequence: CDR1 LNHNV, CDR2 YYDKDF (reference sequence). The DNA of the CDR3 is TGTGCCACCAGCAGACTGACAGGGGGATCTGAAGCTTTCTTT. This codes for CATSRLTGGSEAFF.

The rearrangement links TRBV6-2 or TRBV6-3 to TRBJ2-1, with 8 bases lining up with TRBD2. Germline V CDR1 and CDR2: MNHEY, SVGEGT. V was clipped by 3 bases and J by 3 bases; unmatched bases: 10. The length of the CDR3 is 17 residues. Written as DNA, the CDR3 is TGTGCCAGCAGTTATTCCCCAATAGCGGGGATCTACAATGAGCAGTTCTTC. Amino acid sequence: CASSYSPIAGIYNEQFF.

V is TRBV6-5 and J is TRBJ2-3; TRBD2 aligns across 8 bases. Trimming cost V 6 bases and J 1 base; bases outside gene matches: 3. This CDR3 spans 14 amino acids. Germline loops: CDR1 MNHEY, CDR2 SVGAGI. This chain's CDR3 is CASRQAGGTDTQYF. CDR3 bases: TGTGCCAGCAGACAAGCGGGGGGCACAGATACGCAGTATTTT.

The CDR3 DNA reads TGTGCCAGCAGCTTAGGGACAGCAGATACGCAGTATTTT. Its protein is CASSLGTADTQYF. This chain uses TRBV7-9 with TRBJ2-3, with D tentatively TRBD1 (6 bases). The germline V and J ends were trimmed by 1 base and 4 bases, with 6 bases remaining between them. Per the germline V gene, CDR1 is SEHNR and CDR2 is FQNEAQ (reference sequence). The CDR3 is 13 amino acids.

The V call is TRBV7-9, the J call TRBJ2-3, with 7 bases aligning to TRBD2. Germline V gene sequence: CDR1 SEHNR, CDR2 FQNEAQ (reference sequence). Trimming took 4 bases from V and 4 from J; bases not matched to a gene: 5. This CDR3 is 14 amino acids long. CDR3 coding DNA: TGTGCCAGCAGCTCGACGGGAGGCGCAGATACGCAGTATTTT. It translates to CASSSTGGADTQYF.

The chain links TRBV18 to TRBJ1-1; tentative D call: TRBD1 (5 bases). Trimming took off 3 bases at V and 3 bases at J, with 11 bases between the two ends. Germline loops: CDR1 KGHSH, CDR2 LQKENI. The CDR3 is 14 amino acids. Written as DNA, the CDR3 is TGTGCCAGCTCACCCCGGGGGGGGGACACTGAAGCTTTCTTT. This sequence encodes CASSPRGGDTEAFF. The full variable domain, with the rest looked up from reference TRBV18 and TRBJ1-1, is NAGVMQNPRHLVRRRGQEARLRCSPMKGHSHVYWYRQLPEEGLKFMVYLQKENIIDESGMPKERFSAEFPKEGPSILRIQQVVRGDSAAYFCASSPRGGDTEAFFGQGTRLTVV.

This clone appeared once. The chain is built from TRBV7-6 and TRBJ2-1; TRBD2 might be the D (6 bases). V lost 1 base and J lost 4, with 11 bases in between. This CDR3 is built from 15 residues. CDR1 and CDR2 (germline): SGHVS, FNYEAQ. The DNA for the CDR3 is TGTGCCAGCAGCTTAGAGGCGGGGCCTTACAATGAGCAGTTCTTC. Protein sequence: CASSLEAGPYNEQFF.